This TCR beta chain was identified in a study of cytomegalovirus exposure and HLA in healthy donors. This CDR3 spans 16 amino acids. Germline-derived CDR1 and CDR2 are SEHNR and FQNEAQ (reference sequence). Germline trimming cut 1 base from V and 8 bases from J; bases unmatched to any gene: 9. Worth noting for this clone: Its antigen remains unknown.

Data came from immunoSEQ multiplex PCR; TCRdb stores just in-frame clones and leaves some out. Of about 240,000 clones in the sample, approximately 86% are singletons; the top ten hold around 1.2%. Donors were drawn from the approximately 120-subject validation cohort, separate from the roughly 670-subject first cohort. Study outcomes and limitations: It was reportedly the case that the classifier diagnosed cytomegalovirus status with high specificity and sensitivity. TCR beta chains numbering 164 were designated cytomegalovirus-associated. That first-cohort TCR clusters tended to co-occur in the 120 or so validation repertoires was found in a later analysis.

The chain couples TRBV7-9 to TRBJ1-4; 8 bases fit TRBD1. This receptor was obtained from a woman under 40 in good health and CMV-seropositive. The sample comprised PBMCs. In DNA form, the CDR3 reads TGTGCCAGCAGCTTAGTCGTCCGGACAGGGCCCGAAAAACTGTTTTTT. Translated: CASSLVVRTGPEKLFF. The full variable domain, rest sourced from reference TRBV7-9 and TRBJ1-4, is DTGVSQNPRHKITKRGQNVTFRCDPISEHNRLYWYRQTLGQGPEFLTYFQNEAQLEKSRLLSDRFSAERPKGSFSTLEIQRTEQGDSAMYLCASSLVVRTGPEKLFFGSGTQLSVL.